This T cell receptor (beta chain) came from a study of CD8+ T cells in alopecia areata listed by TCRdb under 2018. Study-wide context: Treated patients were enrolled in an open-label pilot trial of oral tofacitinib, 5 to 10 mg twice daily, for moderate-to-severe alopecia areata. Tofacitinib was administered for 6 to 18 months, and 6 months of follow-up off drug were then conducted to assess delayed response and recurrence. Disease severity in treated patients was measured with the SALT score, which quantifies the percentage of affected scalp surface area. High-throughput TCRbeta sequencing was used to examine T cell clonal expansion in alopecia areata in both the C3H/HeJ mouse model and human patients. On the human side, TCRbeta sequencing was run on scalp tissue and on sorted CD4+ and CD8+ peripheral blood T cells from healthy controls and from alopecia areata patients with either patchy or totalis/universalis disease. Patients on tofacitinib were biopsied at baseline and after 4 and 24 weeks of treatment, and several of the patients also had a later scalp biopsy. Scalp clonality was compared among normal scalp (n=4), patchy alopecia areata scalp (n=8), and alopecia totalis/universalis scalp (n=8). RNA came from the PAXgene miRNA kit for fixed scalp, the miRNeasy kit for PBMCs, and the RNeasy kit for mouse skin. TCRbeta CDR3 regions were amplified by immunoSEQ multiplex PCR with 35 Vbeta forward and 13 Jbeta reverse primers. Broader findings and caveats from the paper: Compared with mice, TCR sequences shared between patients were less clear, possibly partly because of HLA diversity across the patient population. Unlike mouse skin, where gammadelta T cells dominate, normal human skin contains resident alphabeta T cells that get sequenced too, which complicates analysis of the scalp TCR repertoire. Lesional scalp, especially in alopecia totalis/universalis, showed higher clonality and more expanded CD8+ clones than normal scalp, suggesting antigenic drive. Because the treated cohort was small and had only one nonresponder, larger studies are needed to examine links between baseline CD8+ expansion and response. Scalp clonality and the number of expanded CD8+ clones among the top 100 scalp clones were significantly decreased by tofacitinib. During tofacitinib treatment, many expanded lesional clones stuck around in both scalp and blood, and this persistence may partly explain why relapse happens after treatment is stopped.

Unmatched junction bases come to 4, with V trimmed by 5 bases and J by 6 bases. The germline V gene encodes CDR1 LGHNA and CDR2 YNFKEQ. Counted from cysteine to phenylalanine, this CDR3 has 13 amino acids. This entry keeps only the CDR3 DNA: 39 bases, framed from base 1. Libraries came from the immunoSEQ multiplex PCR assay. For TCR sequencing, RNA was extracted from every sample and reverse transcribed into cDNA to serve as template. SuperScript III was used to make first-strand cDNA, primed with a 2:1 mix of oligo-dT and random hexamers. A synthetic immune receptor repertoire was used to assess amplification bias, and residual bias was removed computationally. Regarding the original processing steps: After raw reads were preprocessed to remove errors, the CDR3 was defined following IMGT conventions as running from the conserved cysteine to phenylalanine. To get clonality, Shannon entropy was normalized by log2 of the number of productive unique TCRs and the result was subtracted from 1. Scalp TCRbeta sequences were cross-referenced with sorted blood CD4 and CD8 repertoires so that the CD4 or CD8 identity of scalp clones could be inferred. Entries here come from immuneACCESS through TCRdb and include only in-frame sequences with V and J called. Some clones fail to appear in such tables; in the studies checked, an unresolved V gene covers under half of the shortfall, and the cause of the remainder is unknown. The DNA gave D and trimming, while V, J and clone size come from that table. For this sample there are roughly 110,000 clones; roughly 89% appear just once. The ten biggest clones cover roughly 25% of the sample.

The label giving this sample's time point can be read as: less than 25 weeks on oral tofacitinib. The meaning of the sample's treatment or condition label: oral pan-JAK inhibitor, 5-10 mg twice daily. From alopecia areata patients, peripheral blood was collected along with lesional scalp punch biopsies. PBMCs were isolated by density centrifugation and stained for CD3, CD4 and CD8, after which CD4+ and CD8+ T cells were sorted on a FACSAria. This clone occurred a few times. Its target antigen remains unknown. Base quality data are lacking; no much larger clone is found one base away. The sequence came from a human donor with alopecia areata. The input for sequencing was CD8+ T cells sorted from blood, taken at week 24, from a patient treated with tofacitinib. The sequence is built from TRBV4-2 and TRBJ1-2, with TRBD1 matching 9 junction bases. For the CDR3, the sequence is CASSLGTGNGYTF. The bases read TGTGCCAGCAGCTTAGGGACAGGGAATGGCTACACCTTC.